The 13 T cell receptor beta chains below were found in one sample sequenced in a study of vaccination and CD4 T cells after COVID-19. Oncomine TCR Beta short-read sequencing was applied to DNA from cultured CD4+ T cells. TCRdb itself ran the PCR reads through MiXCR, one entry per CDR3 protein. The sample contains about 13,000 distinct CDR3 sequences, around 58% of which appear only once. The treatment: roughly 10-day PBMC culture with coronavirus spike peptide pools or control peptides (ViraFEST assay). These receptors have no known antigen. The sequencing sample was made of CD4+ T cells from blood, cultured in vitro. These TCRs come from a human donor who had recovered from COVID-19.

This clonotype showed up just a few times. The chain uses TRBV7-2 and TRBJ2-7, with TRBD2 as a possible D gene (5 bases). The germline V gene encodes CDR1 SGHTA and CDR2 FQGNSA. The CDR3 length is 15 residues. V lost 0 bases to trimming and J lost 1 base, with 10 bases between them. In DNA, the CDR3 is TGTGCCAGCAGCTTAGCTCTAGCTCTTTCCTACGAGCAGTACTTC. It codes for CASSLALALSYEQYF.

J is TRBJ2-2 and V is TRBV27, with D maybe TRBD2 (5 bases). The germline V gene encodes CDR1 MNHEY and CDR2 SMNVEV (reference sequence). V lost 5 bases and J lost 8, with 15 bases in between. This CDR3 is 14 amino acids long. CDR3 loop: CASSADRERGELFF. The CDR3 DNA follows: TGTGCCAGCAGTGCCGACCGGGAAAGGGGGGAGCTGTTTTTT.

V gene TRBV7-2 combines with J gene TRBJ2-3, with TRBD2 matching 12 bases. There are 16 residues in the CDR3. V lost 5 bases and J lost 4; bases outside the gene matches: 7. Germline CDR1 SGHTA, CDR2 FQGNSA. CDR3 in DNA: TGTGCCAGCAGCACAGGGACTAGCGGGTTCGCAGATACGCAGTATTTT. Protein product: CASSTGTSGFADTQYF.

This chain joins TRBV5-1 and TRBJ1-1; D remains unclear. The CDR3 consists of 13 residues. Between the trimmed V and J ends, which lost 4 bases and 0 bases, there was a span of 7 bases. Germline CDR1 and CDR2: SGHRS and YFSETQ. CDR3 nucleotide sequence: TGCGCCAGCAGCCTGGTGGTGAACACTGAAGCTTTCTTT. Encoded protein: CASSLVVNTEAFF.

This chain connects TRBV10-3 to TRBJ2-3, with 10 positions matching TRBD2. V lost 2 bases, J lost 2 bases, and 4 bases stayed unmatched. The germline V gene has CDR1 ENHRY and CDR2 SYGVKD. The CDR3 is 16 amino acids. CDR3 sequence (DNA): TGTGCCATCAGTGAGGCTAGCGGGAGAATCACAGATACGCAGTATTTT. Its protein product is CAISEASGRITDTQYF.

The rearrangement uses TRBV6-1 and TRBJ2-7; tentatively, D is TRBD2 (7 bases). V lost 2 bases and J lost 5, with 13 bases in between. Germline CDR1 and CDR2: MNHNS and SASEGT. The CDR3 is made up of 14 amino acids. CDR3 nucleotide sequence: TGTGCCAGCAGTGAACCTGGGGGGGCTGACGAGCAGTACTTC. It codes for CASSEPGGADEQYF.

The CDR3 DNA reads TGCAGTGCGGAGATCTCAGGGGGCGGCAAAAACATTCAGTACTTC. Translated: CSAEISGGGKNIQYF. The chain carries TRBV20-1 and TRBJ2-4, with 8 bases aligning to TRBD1. V was pared by 6 bases and J by 3 bases, with 10 bases of the junction left unmatched. Germline loops: CDR1 DFQATT, CDR2 SNEGSKA (reference sequence). The CDR3 has 15 residues.

The chain is built from TRBV19 and TRBJ2-5, with a weak D call TRBD2 (5 bases). The ends were cut back, 9 bases at V and 2 bases at J, with 16 bases in the middle. The CDR3 is made up of 14 amino acids. Germline V gene lookup returns CDR1 LNHDA and CDR2 SQIVND (reference sequence). CDR3 nucleotide sequence: TGTGCCAGCTCTCCCCGGGGAACACAAGAGACCCAGTACTTC. This encodes CASSPRGTQETQYF.

In this sample, this clonotype turned up a few times. This rearrangement joins TRBV27 to TRBJ1-2, with 7 bases aligning to TRBD1. Germline CDR1 is MNHEY and CDR2 is SMNVEV (reference sequence). V lost 3 bases, J lost 0 bases, and 1 base stayed unmatched. The CDR3 sequence is 14 residues long. CDR3 sequence: CASSLQGANYGYTF. Here the CDR3 DNA reads TGTGCCAGCAGTTTGCAGGGGGCTAACTATGGCTACACCTTC.

The rearrangement joins TRBV6-1 to TRBJ2-7; 13 nucleotides agree with TRBD2. Germline trimming cut 10 bases from V and 9 bases from J; bases unmatched to any gene: 6. This CDR3 is 12 amino acids long. Per germline, CDR1 MNHNS and CDR2 SASEGT. CDR3 nucleotides: TGTGCCACCAGGACTAGCGGGAGAGTGCAGTACTTC. Its translation is CATRTSGRVQYF.

The rearrangement uses TRBV5-1 and TRBJ1-1; no clear D gene. Trimming stripped 0 bases from V and 3 bases from J, with 0 bases between. CDR1 and CDR2 from the germline V gene are SGHRS and YFSETQ. This CDR3 is 11 amino acids long. The CDR3 here is CASSLDTEAFF. In DNA, the CDR3 is TGCGCCAGCAGCTTGGACACTGAAGCTTTCTTT.

The chain links TRBV28 to TRBJ1-3, with TRBD1 identical over 7 bases. The CDR3 totals 14 residues. The V gene's germline CDR1 is MDHEN and CDR2 SYDVKM. V lost 3 bases, J lost 2 bases, and 1 base stayed unmatched. The CDR3 DNA follows: TGTGCCAGCAGTTTGGGGACAGCTGGAAACACCATATATTTT. Protein product: CASSLGTAGNTIYF.

J is TRBJ2-3 and V is TRBV29-1, with TRBD2 matching 12 bases. The trim removed 7 bases at V and 0 bases at J, leaving 11 bases unmatched. Per germline, CDR1 SQVTM and CDR2 ANQGSEA. The CDR3 consists of 17 residues. CDR3 nucleotides: TGCAGCGCCACTGGACTAGCGGGGAGCTTAAGCACAGATACGCAGTATTTT. Translation gives CSATGLAGSLSTDTQYF.